Shown below are 14 T cell receptor beta chains from a single sample sequenced in a study of blood T cell repertoires in COVID-19. The method was immunoSEQ multiplex PCR; TCRdb's version includes in-frame clones alone and lacks a portion of them. The sample lists about 110,000 clones; around 74% were seen once. The material sequenced was peripheral blood. The source of these receptors is a woman aged 60-75 years with acute or convalescent COVID-19.

This clone was detected only once. The V gene is TRBV12-3 or TRBV12-4, the J gene TRBJ1-1, with a possible D match to TRBD1 (6 bases). The V end was cut by 3 bases, the J end by 4 bases, with 9 bases between. The CDR3 extends over 13 amino acids. CDR3 in DNA: TGTGCCAGCAGTTTGGCACAGGGCACTGAAGCTTTCTTT. This gives the protein CASSLAQGTEAFF.

This sequence joins TRBV10-3 and TRBJ1-1; 10 positions agree with TRBD1. Germline loops: CDR1 ENHRY, CDR2 SYGVKD. The CDR3 sequence is 20 residues long. V was pared by 3 bases and J by 0 bases, with 16 bases of the junction left unmatched. This CDR3 is CAISDVGQGGRLSMNTEAFF. CDR3 nucleotides: TGTGCCATCAGTGACGTCGGACAGGGGGGCAGGTTGAGCATGAACACTGAAGCTTTCTTT.

The chain combines TRBV19 with TRBJ1-4; possible D gene TRBD1, 6 bases. The CDR3 runs 14 residues. The germline gives CDR1 LNHDA, CDR2 SQIVND (reference sequence). V lost 3 bases and J lost 7, with 12 bases in between. DNA for the CDR3: TGTGCCAGTAGTATTCGGGGGGCCGGTGAAAAACTGTTTTTT. Its protein is CASSIRGAGEKLFF.

V usage is TRBV3-1 (or the pseudogene TRBV3-2) and J usage is TRBJ2-7, with 7 bases lining up with TRBD2. V gave up 4 bases and J gave up 0 bases; unmatched junction bases: 6. Germline-derived CDR1 and CDR2 are LGHDT and YNNKEL (reference sequence). The CDR3 consists of 15 residues. The CDR3 sequence: CASSPGTISSYEQYF. CDR3 nucleotides: TGTGCCAGCAGCCCCGGGACTATTAGCTCCTACGAGCAGTACTTC.

This rearrangement joins TRBV19 to TRBJ1-2; 7 positions match TRBD1. CDR3 size: 13 residues. Germline V gene lookup returns CDR1 LNHDA and CDR2 SQIVND (reference sequence). J gave up 2 bases and V 6 bases, and 3 bases lay outside the gene matches. CDR3 loop: CASSPGGNYGYTF. The CDR3 region has the DNA TGTGCCAGTAGCCCAGGGGGGAACTATGGCTACACCTTC.

The chain employs TRBV10-1 and TRBJ1-2, with D uncertain. This CDR3 has 14 amino acids. The germline gives CDR1 WNHNN, CDR2 SYGVQD (reference sequence). Trimming shortened V by 1 base and J by 4 bases, and 10 bases separated the two germline ends. As DNA, the CDR3 is TGCGCCAGCAGTGAGTGGCCCTCGGGCTATGGCTACACCTTC. As protein: CASSEWPSGYGYTF.

The chain couples TRBV2 to TRBJ2-3; 13 bases match TRBD2. The J segment lost 1 base and the V segment lost 6 bases, leaving 4 bases of the junction unmatched. From germline, CDR1 is SNHLY and CDR2 FYNNEI. CDR3 length: 16 residues. The CDR3 region has the DNA TGTGCCAGCAGCCAACTAGCGGGGGGGCGCACAGATACGCAGTATTTT. Translating it yields CASSQLAGGRTDTQYF.

This sequence joins TRBV5-1 and TRBJ2-3; TRBD2 might be the D (5 bases). CDR1 SGHRS and CDR2 YFSETQ come from the germline V gene. Trimming removed 4 bases from V and 5 bases from J, with 17 bases in between. CDR3 size: 15 residues. The CDR3 protein is CASSPGSSRGDTQYF. The CDR3 DNA sequence: TGCGCCAGCAGCCCGGGGTCATCCCGCGGAGATACGCAGTATTTT.

The rearrangement uses TRBV12-3 or TRBV12-4 and TRBJ1-5; possible D gene TRBD1, 5 bases. The V and J ends lost 3 bases and 9 bases respectively, with 12 bases between them. This CDR3 is built from 13 residues. Written as DNA, the CDR3 is TGTGCCAGCAGTTTCCGGGACTTGGGGCCCCAGCATTTT. It is translated as CASSFRDLGPQHF.

J is TRBJ2-3 and V is TRBV20-1; 10 bases line up with TRBD2. Germline CDR1 reads DFQATT; CDR2 reads SNEGSKA (reference sequence). With 3 bases clipped from V and 5 bases from J, the junction kept 8 bases outside the gene matches. The CDR3 length is 15 residues. The CDR3 spells CSASGSGGGRDTQYF. The CDR3 DNA reads as TGCAGTGCTAGTGGAAGCGGGGGGGGTAGAGATACGCAGTATTTT.

This clone was counted a few times. The chain combines TRBV11-2 with TRBJ1-2; no reliable D call. Germline V gene data show CDR1 as SGHAT and CDR2 as FQNNGV. CDR3 length: 18 residues. V lost 6 bases and J 0 bases, leaving 23 bases between the germline ends. The CDR3 DNA reads TGTGCCAGCAGGCCACTGGGAGGCGAGAGGATAACTAACTATGGCTACACCTTC. Amino acids: CASRPLGGERITNYGYTF.

The chain links TRBV6-5 to TRBJ1-5; 7 positions agree with TRBD1. The CDR3 runs 14 residues. Germline loops: CDR1 MNHEY, CDR2 SVGAGI. The V gene end was trimmed by 3 bases and the J gene end by 4 bases; junction bases not matched to a gene: 3. The CDR3 is CASSYTQGNQPQHF. The CDR3 region has the DNA TGTGCCAGCAGTTATACACAGGGGAATCAGCCCCAGCATTTT.

J is TRBJ1-6 and V is TRBV28, with TRBD1 matching 8 bases. CDR1 is MDHEN, CDR2 SYDVKM, per germline. With 10 bases clipped from V and 4 bases from J, the junction kept 9 bases outside the gene matches. The CDR3 length is 15 residues. DNA for the CDR3: TGTGCCACCCGGACAGGGACCCTTTATAATTCACCCCTCCACTTT. The encoded protein is CATRTGTLYNSPLHF.

The CDR3 region has the DNA TGCGCCAGCAGCTTAGGGACAGGGCGGTTGGAGACCCAGTACTTC. Translated: CASSLGTGRLETQYF. The V gene is TRBV5-1, the J gene TRBJ2-5, with 9 positions matching TRBD1. V gave up 2 bases and J gave up 5 bases; unmatched junction bases: 7. From germline, CDR1 is SGHRS and CDR2 YFSETQ. This CDR3 comprises 15 residues.